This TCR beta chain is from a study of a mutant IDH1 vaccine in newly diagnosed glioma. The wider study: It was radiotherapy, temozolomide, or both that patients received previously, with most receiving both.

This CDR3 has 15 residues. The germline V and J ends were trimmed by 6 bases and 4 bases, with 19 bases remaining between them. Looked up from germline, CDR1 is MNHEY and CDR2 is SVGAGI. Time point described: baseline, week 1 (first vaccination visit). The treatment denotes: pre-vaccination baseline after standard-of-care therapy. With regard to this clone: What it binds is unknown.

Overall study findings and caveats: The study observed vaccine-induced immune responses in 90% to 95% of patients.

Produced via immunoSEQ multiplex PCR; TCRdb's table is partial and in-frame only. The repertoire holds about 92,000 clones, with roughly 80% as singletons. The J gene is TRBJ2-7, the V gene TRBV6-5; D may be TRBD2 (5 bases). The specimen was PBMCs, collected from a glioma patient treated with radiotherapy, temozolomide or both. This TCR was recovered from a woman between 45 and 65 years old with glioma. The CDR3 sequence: CASSPPGMREYEQYF. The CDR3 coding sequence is TGTGCCAGCAGCCCCCCCGGAATGAGGGAATACGAGCAGTACTTC.